This T cell receptor (beta chain) is drawn from a study of cytomegalovirus exposure and HLA in healthy donors. Whole-study results and caveats: Rare TCR sequences predominated, though certain public TCRs were found in many donors. Accounts indicate the classifier identified cytomegalovirus status with strong specificity and sensitivity.

Sampled while nominally healthy, donors likely had unrecorded immune exposures. Both 60 Vbeta primers and 13 Jbeta primers went into the PCR. Per the study methods: Around 11 million shared chains were among approximately 87 million unique TCR beta chains counted in a later analysis. The method was immunoSEQ multiplex PCR; TCRdb's version includes in-frame clones alone and lacks a portion of them. V and J calls and clone size come straight from that table; D and trimming were deduced from the DNA. The data hold fewer than 120,000 clones, with around 85% observed a single time. The CDR3 covers 13 residues. Germline CDR1 and CDR2: MNHEY and SVGAGI. The V end lost 6 bases, the J end lost 2 bases, and 11 bases lay between the germline ends. On this clone: Its target is unknown.

The sequence came from a middle-aged man in good health and CMV-seronegative. Sample: PBMCs. The gene calls are TRBV6-5 and TRBJ2-7; D may be TRBD1 (6 bases). The CDR3 DNA reads TGTGCCAGCAGATCCGGACAGACCTACGAGCAGTACTTC. Translation: CASRSGQTYEQYF.